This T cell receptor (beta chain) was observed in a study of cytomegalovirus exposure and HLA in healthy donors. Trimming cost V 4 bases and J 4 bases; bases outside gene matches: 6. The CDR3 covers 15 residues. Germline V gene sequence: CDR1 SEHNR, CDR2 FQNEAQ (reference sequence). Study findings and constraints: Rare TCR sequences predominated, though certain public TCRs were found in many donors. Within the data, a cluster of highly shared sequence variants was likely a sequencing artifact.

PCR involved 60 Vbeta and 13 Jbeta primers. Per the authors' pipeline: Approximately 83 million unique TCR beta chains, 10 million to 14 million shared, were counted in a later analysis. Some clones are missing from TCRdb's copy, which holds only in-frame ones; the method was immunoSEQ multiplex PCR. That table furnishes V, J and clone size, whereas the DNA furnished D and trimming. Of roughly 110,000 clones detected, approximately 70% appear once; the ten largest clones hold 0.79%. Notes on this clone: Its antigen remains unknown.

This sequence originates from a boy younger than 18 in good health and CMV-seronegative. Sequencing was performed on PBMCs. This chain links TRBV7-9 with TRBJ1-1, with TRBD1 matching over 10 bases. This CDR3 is CASSYGTGASTEAFF. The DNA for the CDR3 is TGTGCCAGCAGCTACGGGACAGGGGCCTCCACTGAAGCTTTCTTT. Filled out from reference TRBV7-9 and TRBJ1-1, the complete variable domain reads DTGVSQNPRHKITKRGQNVTFRCDPISEHNRLYWYRQTLGQGPEFLTYFQNEAQLEKSRLLSDRFSAERPKGSFSTLEIQRTEQGDSAMYLCASSYGTGASTEAFFGQGTRLTVV.